Below are 29 T cell receptor beta chains sequenced from a single sample in a study of shared clonotypes between healthy human individuals. Generated by immunoSEQ multiplex PCR, the TCRdb table keeps only in-frame clones and is missing some. The repertoire consists of around 2.3 million clones, with approximately 96% occurring once and the leading ten covering around 0.13%. Sequencing was performed on naive CD4+ T cells sorted from blood. Subset indicated: CD45RA+ positively selected. The source of these receptors is a man between 18 and 29 years old in good health.

The CDR3 coding sequence is TGTGCCAGCAGTTTTCGTGATGATGGCTACACCTTC. This gives the protein CASSFRDDGYTF. The chain has TRBV28 and TRBJ1-2; D is uncertain. This CDR3 has 12 residues. Trimming removed 3 bases at V and 6 bases at J, with 8 bases between. CDR1 is MDHEN and CDR2 is SYDVKM in the germline V gene.

The count of this clone is one. The chain is built from TRBV27 and TRBJ2-7; perhaps TRBD2 as D (5 bases). Germline CDR1 MNHEY, CDR2 SMNVEV (reference sequence). The CDR3 is 13 residues long. Trimming took 5 bases from V and 0 from J, leaving 8 bases between them. The CDR3 sequence is CASSRGSSYEQYF. CDR3 DNA: TGTGCCAGCAGTCGGGGTAGCTCCTACGAGCAGTACTTC.

This chain links TRBV7-2 with TRBJ2-1, with 13 nucleotides matching TRBD2. V dropped 3 bases and J dropped 1; count of bases not matched to a gene: 3. The germline V gene encodes CDR1 SGHTA and CDR2 FQGNSA. The CDR3 spans 17 residues. In DNA form, the CDR3 reads TGTGCCAGCAGCTTCCCGACTAGCGGGAGGTCCTACAATGAGCAGTTCTTC. It specifies CASSFPTSGRSYNEQFF.

As DNA, the CDR3 is TGTGCCATTGGGACTAGCGGGGAACAGTACTTC. Translating gives CAIGTSGEQYF. This chain connects TRBV10-3 to TRBJ2-7, with 13 bases fitting TRBD2. The V segment lost 9 bases and the J segment 10 bases; nucleotides outside the gene matches: 3. This CDR3 spans 11 amino acids. CDR1 is ENHRY, CDR2 SYGVKD, per germline.

Here the CDR3 reads CASSLIKGMQNEQFF. The CDR3 bases are TGTGCCAGCAGCTTAATCAAGGGGATGCAGAATGAGCAGTTCTTC. This chain links TRBV5-6 with TRBJ2-1, with D possibly matching TRBD1 (5 bases). CDR1 and CDR2 (germline): SGHDT, YYEEEE. The CDR3 consists of 15 residues. Trimming shortened V by 2 bases and J by 7 bases, and 16 bases separated the two germline ends.

This clone appeared a single time. The chain is built from TRBV5-1 and TRBJ2-1; no firm D call. Trimming took 1 base from V and 8 from J, leaving 13 bases between them. Germline lookup yields CDR1 SGHRS and CDR2 YFSETQ. The CDR3 sequence is 14 residues long. The DNA of the CDR3 is TGCGCCAGCAGCTTGAGTAGTACTACGGATGAGCAGTTCTTC. As protein: CASSLSSTTDEQFF. The whole variable domain, remainder taken from reference TRBV5-1 and TRBJ2-1, is KAGVTQTPRYLIKTRGQQVTLSCSPISGHRSVSWYQQTPGQGLQFLFEYFSETQRNKGNFPGRFSGRQFSNSRSEMNVSTLELGDSALYLCASSLSSTTDEQFFGPGTRLTVL.

The CDR3 spells CASSYREEETQYF. The CDR3 DNA follows: TGTGCCAGCAGTTACAGGGAGGAAGAGACCCAGTACTTC. The genes are TRBV27 and TRBJ2-5; either TRBD1 or TRBD2 may fit D (6 bases each). The CDR3 has 13 residues. Germline assignment: CDR1 MNHEY and CDR2 SMNVEV (reference sequence). V was cut by 4 bases and J by 3 bases, with 9 bases left in between.

The genes are TRBV7-8 and TRBJ1-2; D call uncertain. The CDR3 length is 14 residues. The germline gives CDR1 SGHVS, CDR2 FQNEAQ. The ends were cut back, 3 bases at V and 4 bases at J, with 12 bases in the middle. The CDR3 sequence is CASSFFARSYGYTF. CDR3 in DNA: TGTGCCAGCAGCTTTTTTGCCAGGAGCTATGGCTACACCTTC.

In regard to this clone: This specimen includes other DNA sequences encoding the same CDR3. The chain joins TRBV7-2 to TRBJ2-3, with D tentatively TRBD2 (6 bases). The CDR3 spans 15 residues. The germline gives CDR1 SGHTA, CDR2 FQGNSA. Trimming shortened V by 5 bases and J by 0 bases, and 12 bases separated the two germline ends. CDR3 nucleotide sequence: TGTGCCAGCAGCCTTGGTGGGACTAGCACAGATACGCAGTATTTT. Translating gives CASSLGGTSTDTQYF.

The genes are TRBV28 and TRBJ1-3, with 7 positions matching TRBD1. The CDR3 contains 14 residues. V was pared by 4 bases and J by 11 bases, with 11 bases of the junction left unmatched. Germline-derived CDR1 and CDR2 are MDHEN and SYDVKM. The CDR3: CASSSGQEYWSIYF. The CDR3 DNA reads as TGTGCCAGCAGTTCCGGACAGGAATATTGGTCCATATATTTT.

Note on this clone: The junction and the germline gene differ at one end; a read error may be behind it. The chain recombines TRBV4-1 with TRBJ1-3; the match to TRBD1 covers 8 bases. This CDR3 is built from 18 residues. CDR1 and CDR2 from the germline V gene are MGHRA and YSYEKL. For the CDR3, the DNA is TGCGCCAGCAGTCAAGTCCCGGGACAGGCCTCCTCTGGAAACACCATATATTTT. It yields the protein CASSQVPGQASSGNTIYF.

The rearrangement links TRBV10-3 to TRBJ2-2; TRBD2 aligns across 12 bases. This CDR3 comprises 19 residues. Looked up from germline, CDR1 is ENHRY and CDR2 is SYGVKD. Trimming cost V 2 bases and J 6 bases; bases outside gene matches: 13. DNA for the CDR3: TGTGCCATCAGTGAGCCCAATTTGTCCACTAGCGGGAGGTCCGGGGAGCTGTTTTTT. Translated, it gives CAISEPNLSTSGRSGELFF.

The rearrangement links TRBV28 to TRBJ2-7, with D perhaps matching TRBD2 (5 bases). The V end lost 6 bases, the J end lost 2 bases, and 11 bases lay between the germline ends. This CDR3 region has 13 residues. Germline V gene data show CDR1 as MDHEN and CDR2 as SYDVKM. The CDR3 sequence: CASRRPGTYEQYF. In DNA form, the CDR3 reads TGTGCCAGCAGAAGACCGGGGACCTACGAGCAGTACTTC.

The chain joins TRBV19 to TRBJ1-6, with 8 bases lining up with TRBD1. Germline assignment: CDR1 LNHDA and CDR2 SQIVND (reference sequence). The CDR3 is 14 amino acids. Unmatched junction bases numbered 7, after V lost 5 bases and J lost 10 bases. CDR3 bases: TGTGCCAGTAGTGGGGACAGGATATCCTCACCCCTCCACTTT. The encoded protein is CASSGDRISSPLHF.

To note about this clone: This specimen includes other DNA sequences encoding the same CDR3. The chain is built from TRBV2 and TRBJ1-1; 7 bases are a match to TRBD1. The CDR3 is 14 residues long. V lost 4 bases and J lost 4; bases outside the gene matches: 6. Germline CDR1 and CDR2: SNHLY and FYNNEI. The CDR3 DNA is TGTGCCAGCAGTGTTCAGGGGGTGGGCACTGAAGCTTTCTTT. This gives the protein CASSVQGVGTEAFF.

V and J are TRBV11-3 and TRBJ2-1, with TRBD2 identical over 8 bases. V dropped 2 bases and J dropped 6; count of bases not matched to a gene: 6. The CDR3 runs to 15 residues. In germline, CDR1 is SGHNT, CDR2 YENEEA. The CDR3 region is CASSLRGGPGNEQFF. CDR3 bases: TGTGCCAGCAGCTTACGCGGGGGGCCTGGCAATGAGCAGTTCTTC.

The genes are TRBV18 and TRBJ2-7, with D maybe TRBD1 (6 bases). CDR1 and CDR2 (germline): KGHSH, LQKENI. Trimming took 0 bases from V and 7 from J, leaving 19 bases between them. CDR3 length: 16 amino acids. The CDR3 reads CASSPPSGQNTGEQYF. DNA of the CDR3: TGTGCCAGCTCACCACCTTCTGGACAGAACACGGGTGAGCAGTACTTC.

This chain joins TRBV29-1 and TRBJ2-7; TRBD2 matches at 8 bases. Trimming removed 4 bases from V and 2 bases from J; junction bases left unmatched: 7. The germline V gene encodes CDR1 SQVTM and CDR2 ANQGSEA. This CDR3 spans 14 amino acids. The CDR3 region is CSVVPSGRAYEQYF. For the CDR3, the DNA is TGCAGCGTTGTCCCTAGCGGGCGAGCCTACGAGCAGTACTTC.

The chain carries TRBV4-3 and TRBJ2-7; D gene unclear. The CDR3 extends over 16 amino acids. The germline V gene encodes CDR1 LGHNA and CDR2 YSLEER. V lost 4 bases, J lost 0 bases, and 16 bases lay in between. CDR3 in DNA: TGCGCCAGCAGCCCCCACCGTGGCCTGAGCTCCTACGAGCAGTACTTC. Encoded protein: CASSPHRGLSSYEQYF.

The rearrangement joins TRBV12-1 to TRBJ1-5; the table calls TRBD1, which could not be checked here. TRBV12-1 is listed as a pseudogene. The CDR3 totals 17 residues. This CDR3 is CASSYSPPGQGNQPQHF. In nucleotides, the CDR3 is TGTGCCAGCAGTTACTCTCCGCCAGGACAGGGTAATCAGCCCCAGCATTTT.

This chain links TRBV4-1 with TRBJ2-3, with TRBD2 as a possible D gene (5 bases). Trimming pared 4 bases from V and 1 base from J, leaving 24 bases between. This CDR3 region has 19 residues. Per germline, CDR1 MGHRA and CDR2 YSYEKL. CDR3 in DNA: TGCGCCAGCAGCCTATCCTACTCGACGGGAAGGATCGGCACAGATACGCAGTATTTT. The encoded protein is CASSLSYSTGRIGTDTQYF.

The chain employs TRBV7-2 and TRBJ2-7; 9 bases align to TRBD1. Germline loops: CDR1 SGHTA, CDR2 FQGNSA. This CDR3 has 15 residues. V was clipped by 5 bases and J by 2 bases; unmatched bases: 7. The CDR3 DNA reads TGTGCCAGCAGCCGAACCGGGACAGGGCCCTACGAGCAGTACTTC. Its translation is CASSRTGTGPYEQYF.

The gene calls are TRBV5-1 and TRBJ1-1; no reliable D call. The V and J ends lost 6 bases and 0 bases respectively, with 9 bases between them. Looked up from germline, CDR1 is SGHRS and CDR2 is YFSETQ. This CDR3 is 13 amino acids long. The CDR3 coding sequence is TGCGCCAGCAACCTGGATCTGAACACTGAAGCTTTCTTT. As protein: CASNLDLNTEAFF.

This clone was counted a single time. V usage is TRBV19 and J usage is TRBJ2-7; D may be TRBD2 (6 bases). The length of the CDR3 is 14 residues. V lost 6 bases to trimming and J lost 2 bases, with 14 bases between them. Looked up from germline, CDR1 is LNHDA and CDR2 is SQIVND (reference sequence). The CDR3 is CASSRDGGTYEQYF. CDR3 nucleotide sequence: TGTGCCAGTAGCAGGGACGGGGGAACCTACGAGCAGTACTTC.

The V gene is TRBV7-8, the J gene TRBJ2-6; D is undetermined. The CDR3 is made up of 16 amino acids. Germline V gene data show CDR1 as SGHVS and CDR2 as FQNEAQ. With 0 bases removed from V and 1 base from J, the gap between germline ends came to 7 bases. The CDR3 reads CASSLALGSGANVLTF. In DNA, the CDR3 is TGTGCCAGCAGCTTAGCCTTGGGGTCTGGGGCCAACGTCCTGACTTTC.

For this clone: Mismatch with germline at one junction end may stem from a read error. The chain links TRBV2 to TRBJ2-2; the match to TRBD2 covers 11 bases. The CDR3 is 14 residues long. Germline V gene sequence: CDR1 SNHLY, CDR2 FYNNEI. CDR3 amino acids: CASGLAGNTGGLFF. The CDR3 nucleotides are TGTGCCAGTGGACTAGCGGGTAACACCGGGGGGCTGTTTTTT.

Details on this clone: The same CDR3 can be traced to other DNA sequences in this sample. This sequence joins TRBV30 and TRBJ2-5; D unclear. V was pared by 5 bases and J by 1 base, with 2 bases between. The CDR3 is made up of 10 amino acids. Germline-derived CDR1 and CDR2 are GTSNPN and SVGIG (reference sequence). CDR3 nucleotides: TGTGCCTGGTCCCAAGAGACCCAGTACTTC. Its protein is CAWSQETQYF. Full variable domain (missing parts from reference TRBV30 and TRBJ2-5): SQTIHQWPATLVQPVGSPLSLECTVEGTSNPNLYWYRQAAGRGLQLLFYSVGIGQISSEVPQNLSASRPQDRQFILSSKKLLLSDSGFYLCAWSQETQYFGPGTRLLVL.

Only one count was recorded for this clone. This chain uses TRBV5-1 with TRBJ2-7; 8 bases map to TRBD1. The CDR3 totals 15 residues. Germline values: CDR1 SGHRS, CDR2 YFSETQ. Losses at the gene ends were 1 base for V and 3 bases for J; bases not matched to a gene: 6. In DNA form, the CDR3 reads TGCGCCAGCAGCTTGAGCGGACAGGGCTTCTACGAGCAGTACTTC. It is translated as CASSLSGQGFYEQYF. The whole variable domain, remainder taken from reference TRBV5-1 and TRBJ2-7, is KAGVTQTPRYLIKTRGQQVTLSCSPISGHRSVSWYQQTPGQGLQFLFEYFSETQRNKGNFPGRFSGRQFSNSRSEMNVSTLELGDSALYLCASSLSGQGFYEQYFGPGTRLTVT.

The V call is TRBV6-4, the J call TRBJ1-5; 7 bases map to TRBD1. V shed 5 bases, J shed 4 bases, and the junction held 5 bases outside the gene matches. This CDR3 is built from 14 residues. Germline V lookup: CDR1 MRHNA, CDR2 SNTAGT. The CDR3 sequence: CASSPQGSNQPQHF. The CDR3 DNA reads as TGTGCCAGCAGTCCACAGGGGTCGAATCAGCCCCAGCATTTT.